This entry lists 4 T cell receptor beta chains sequenced from one sample in a study of shared clonotypes between healthy human individuals. Profiled with immunoSEQ multiplex PCR; TCRdb holds only in-frame clones, not every one. This sample has some 450,000 clones, with 70% to 80% found just once. The sequencing input was PBMCs. These TCRs come from a woman aged 40 to 49 in good health. Some clones in this sample may be carry-over from other donors' samples.

As regards this clone: Distinct nucleotide sequences in the sample also encode this CDR3. This chain joins TRBV5-1 and TRBJ2-7; perhaps TRBD2 as D (6 bases). Germline V gene data show CDR1 as SGHRS and CDR2 as YFSETQ. CDR3 length: 14 residues. The V gene lost 2 bases and the J gene lost 0 bases, with 9 bases spanning the gap. CDR3 sequence reads: CASSFSGSSYEQYF. CDR3 DNA sequence: TGCGCCAGCAGCTTTAGCGGAAGCTCCTACGAGCAGTACTTC.

This clone was observed once. The chain uses TRBV5-1 and TRBJ2-1; 9 bases map to TRBD2. The CDR3 sequence is 13 residues long. The V gene's germline CDR1 is SGHRS and CDR2 YFSETQ. With 4 bases clipped from V and 6 bases from J, the junction kept 2 bases outside the gene matches. The CDR3 nucleotides read TGCGCCAGCAGCATAGCGGGAGCCAATGAGCAGTTCTTC. Protein: CASSIAGANEQFF.

The chain couples TRBV2 to TRBJ2-3; 8 nucleotides line up with TRBD2. V shed 9 bases and J 7 bases; nucleotides not matched to a gene: 24. Germline V gene sequence: CDR1 SNHLY, CDR2 FYNNEI. The CDR3 runs 18 residues. CDR3 region: CARPRDILAGLAEYTQYF. The CDR3 nucleotides read TGTGCCAGACCCAGGGACATATTAGCGGGATTAGCTGAATATACGCAGTATTTT.

The rearrangement uses TRBV11-3 and TRBJ2-2; 7 positions match TRBD2. Per the germline V gene, CDR1 is SGHNT and CDR2 is YENEEA. J was trimmed by 5 bases and V by 1 base; bases with no gene match: 4. This CDR3 is built from 15 residues. CDR3 protein: CASSLGGRATGELFF. The CDR3 region has the DNA TGTGCCAGCAGCTTAGGTGGGAGGGCGACCGGGGAGCTGTTTTTT.